This entry describes one TCR beta chain. The antigen it recognizes is unknown. Per-base qualities were not stored, and no clone one base away is much larger. This specimen comes from a study of Ad26.COV2.S vaccination and SARS-CoV-2 variants (dated by TCRdb to the early 2020s). In terms of the full investigation: Vaccine-arm donors were drawn from COV1001, a multicentre, randomized, double-blind, placebo-controlled phase I-IIa trial of Ad26.COV2.S in healthy adults. Investigators remained blinded to trial group allocation during experiments and outcome assessment. The specificity and breadth of SARS-CoV-2-reactive T cell receptors after Ad26.COV2.S vaccination were assessed by TCRbeta repertoire sequencing. The TCR-sequenced set comprised approximately 32 samples: around 20 Ad26.COV2.S vaccine recipients, 5 placebo recipients and 8 SARS-CoV-2 convalescent individuals. Trial participants were randomized into five groups of five: low-dose or high-dose Ad26.COV2.S given once or twice, or placebo on both occasions. Ad26.COV2.S was administered intramuscularly at 5 x 10^10 or 1 x 10^11 viral particles, either as a single shot or as two shots given 56 days apart. The full study reports these points: It was noted by the authors that total T cell responses may have been underestimated by the TCR breadth and depth analyses. Vaccine and placebo recipients had comparable non-spike TCR breadth, which fits with the vaccine containing only spike. After vaccination, spike-specific CD8+ and CD4+ T cell responses were reported to show substantial breadth. Spike-specific TCR breadth was higher in Ad26.COV2.S recipients than in placebo recipients (P = 0.0014). Comparing responses between vaccine doses or regimens was not something the study was powered to do.

TCRbeta CDR3 regions were sequenced with the immunoSEQ Assay. After extraction, genomic DNA underwent amplification by bias-controlled multiplex PCR, followed by high-throughput sequencing. The published analysis was carried out like this. To quantify the absolute abundance of every unique TCRbeta CDR3 region, sequences were collapsed and filtered. T cell fraction was estimated by normalizing TCRbeta template counts to usable DNA, which was measured by amplifying reference genes present in all nucleated cells. Repertoire TCRs were annotated as SARS-CoV-2-specific when V gene, CDR3 amino acid sequence and J gene were exactly matched to a known reactive TCR set. The reference SARS-CoV-2 TCR set was derived from MIRA and filtered for enrichment in COVID-19-positive ImmuneCODE repertoires, a step that removed public or cross-reactive TCRs. Based on the MIRA antigens, annotated TCRs were further analysed at the level of specific ORF or position within ORF. Breadth was defined as annotated unique rearrangements over total unique productive rearrangements; depth was the summed frequency of those rearrangements. Two-sided Wilcoxon rank-sum tests were used to compare TCR breadth between groups. Sourced from immuneACCESS, this table was stored by TCRdb with only in-frame sequences that have V and J called. A share of the clones is absent; for the studies checked, an unresolved V gene accounts for under half, and the remainder has no known explanation. Clone size and the V and J calls come from that table; the DNA yielded D and trimming. In all, the sample holds fewer than 500,000 clones, and 85% to 90% of those were seen once. Approximately 2.5% of the sample comes from the top ten.

The CDR3 contains 16 residues, cysteine and phenylalanine counted. The DNA shown is the 48-base CDR3, in frame from base 1. After removal of 3 bases from V and 9 bases from J, the junction retains 14 bases not matched to a gene. Reading the germline V gene gives CDR1 KGHSH and CDR2 LQKENI. The sample's treatment or condition label, decoded: 19 received Ad26.COV2.S at low or high dose, single or two shots; roughly five received placebo; per-sample allocation not given. For vaccine and placebo recipients, the sequenced repertoires came from samples collected on day 63 after the first injection. Cohort 1b enrolled 25 to 30 adults aged 18-55 years at a single site in Boston, USA, between 29 July and 7 August 2020. Ad26.COV2.S was a replication-incompetent adenovirus type 26 vector expressing a prefusion-stabilized SARS-CoV-2 spike protein from the original Wuhan strain.

This clonotype was obtained from a person between 18 and 60 years old who received the Ad26.COV2.S COVID-19 vaccine or a placebo. This chain is built from TRBV18 and TRBJ1-5, with TRBD1 matching 7 junction bases. The sample in question was peripheral blood, obtained in a trial of Ad26.COV2.S vaccine versus placebo. The DNA sequence reads TGTGCCAGCTCACCGTTAGCCAGCAGGGGGGGGGTGCCCCAGCATTTT. The resulting protein is CASSPLASRGGVPQHF.